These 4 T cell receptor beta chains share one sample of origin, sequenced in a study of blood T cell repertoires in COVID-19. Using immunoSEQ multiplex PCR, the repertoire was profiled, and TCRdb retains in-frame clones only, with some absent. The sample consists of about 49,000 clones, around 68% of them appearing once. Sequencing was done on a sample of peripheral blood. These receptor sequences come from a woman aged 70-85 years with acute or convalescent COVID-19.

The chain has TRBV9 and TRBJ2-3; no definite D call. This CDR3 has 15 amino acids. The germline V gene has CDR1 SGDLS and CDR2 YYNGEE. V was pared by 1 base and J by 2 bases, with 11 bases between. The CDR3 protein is CASSVWPGSTDTQYF. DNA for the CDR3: TGTGCCAGCAGCGTATGGCCAGGATCCACAGATACGCAGTATTTT.

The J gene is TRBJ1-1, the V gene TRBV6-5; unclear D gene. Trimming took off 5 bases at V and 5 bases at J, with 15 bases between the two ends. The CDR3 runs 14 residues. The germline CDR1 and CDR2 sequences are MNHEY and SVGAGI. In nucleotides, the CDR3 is TGTGCCAGCAGTAATCCTCCGGGAGGGACTGAAGCTTTCTTT. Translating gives CASSNPPGGTEAFF.

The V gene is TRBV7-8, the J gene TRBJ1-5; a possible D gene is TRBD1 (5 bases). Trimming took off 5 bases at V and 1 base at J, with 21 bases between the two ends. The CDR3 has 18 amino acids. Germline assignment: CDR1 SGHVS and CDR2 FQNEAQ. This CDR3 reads CASSPRSGGRLSNQPQHF. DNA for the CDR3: TGTGCCAGCAGCCCCCGAAGCGGGGGGAGGTTGAGCAATCAGCCCCAGCATTTT.

Here the CDR3 DNA reads TGTGCCAGCAGTCCGGGACAGGCTGACTATGGCTACACCTTC. Amino acid sequence: CASSPGQADYGYTF. This sequence joins TRBV28 and TRBJ1-2; 8 nucleotides align to TRBD1. With V trimmed by 5 bases and J by 3 bases, 5 bases remained unmatched. CDR1 and CDR2 from the germline V gene are MDHEN and SYDVKM. The CDR3 length is 14 residues.